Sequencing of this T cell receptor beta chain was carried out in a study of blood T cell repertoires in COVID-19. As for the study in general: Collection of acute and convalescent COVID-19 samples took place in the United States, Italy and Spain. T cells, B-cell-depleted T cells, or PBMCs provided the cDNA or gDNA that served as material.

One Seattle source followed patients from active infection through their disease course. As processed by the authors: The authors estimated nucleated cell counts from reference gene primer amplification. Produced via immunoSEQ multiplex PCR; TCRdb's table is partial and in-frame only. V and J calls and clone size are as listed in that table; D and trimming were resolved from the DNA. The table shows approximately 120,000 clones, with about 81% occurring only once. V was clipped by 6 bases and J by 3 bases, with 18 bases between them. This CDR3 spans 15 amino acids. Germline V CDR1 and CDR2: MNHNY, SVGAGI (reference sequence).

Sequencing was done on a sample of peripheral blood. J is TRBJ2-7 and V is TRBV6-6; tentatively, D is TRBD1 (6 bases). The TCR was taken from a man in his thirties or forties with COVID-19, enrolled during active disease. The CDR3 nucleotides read TGTGCCAGCAGGCCGTACCTGGACAGCTTCTACGAGCAGTACTTC. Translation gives CASRPYLDSFYEQYF.